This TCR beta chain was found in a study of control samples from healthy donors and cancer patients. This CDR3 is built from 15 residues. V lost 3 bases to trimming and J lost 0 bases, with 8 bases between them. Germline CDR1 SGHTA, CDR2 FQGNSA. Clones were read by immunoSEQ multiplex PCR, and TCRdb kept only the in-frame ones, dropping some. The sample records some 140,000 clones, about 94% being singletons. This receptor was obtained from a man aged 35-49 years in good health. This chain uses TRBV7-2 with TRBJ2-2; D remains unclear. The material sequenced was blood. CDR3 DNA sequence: TGTGCCAGCAGCTTTGACTTATCGAACACCGGGGAGCTGTTTTTT. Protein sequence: CASSFDLSNTGELFF.